Sequencing of this T cell receptor beta chain was carried out in a study of tumor and adjacent non-tumor tissue in lung cancer. Background on the study: The cohort had around twelve adenocarcinoma, a couple of squamous cell and 1 small cell patients. Study results and limitations: In normal lung, the top 100 clones were significantly more dominant than in tumor.

Comments on this clonotype: Its antigen remains unknown. The junction departs from the called germline gene at one end, perhaps through a read error.

The library came from three nested PCR rounds adapted from ARM-PCR protocols. MiXCR, applied by TCRdb to the multiplex PCR reads, yields one record per CDR3 protein. Here the sample spans 60,000 to 85,000 distinct CDR3 sequences, approximately 79% being singletons. The template was RNA from unsorted bulk tissue. Between August and November 2014, newly diagnosed, chemotherapy-naive lung cancer patients underwent thoracic surgery in China. Germline V CDR1 and CDR2: SGDLS, YYNGEE. This CDR3 is 18 amino acids long. This TCR came from a woman between 50 and 59 years old with non-small cell lung cancer. Material: lung tumor tissue. This chain joins TRBV9 and TRBJ1-1, with D hard to call. Here the CDR3 reads CASSAYHTPGLLNTEALF. For the CDR3, the DNA is TGTGCCAGTAGCGCATACCACACGCCCGGGCTGTTGAACACTGAAGCTCTCTTT.